This paragraph reports one T cell receptor beta chain. Its antigen is not yet known. Base-call qualities are not available, and no considerably larger clone is one nucleotide away. The trial excluded patients who had a history of autoimmune disease or were on systemic immunosuppression. Peripheral blood for TCR sequencing was collected from all dose cohorts at baseline, on cycle 4 day 1, and on cycle 7 day 1. The samples were drawn from a first-in-human, open-label, multicenter phase I dose-escalation trial of ivuxolimab. Adults with locally advanced or metastatic melanoma, renal cell carcinoma, hepatocellular carcinoma or head and neck squamous cell carcinoma were enrolled in the trial. Before TCR sequencing, CD4+ T cells and CD8+ T cells were sorted from peripheral blood as separate populations. The data stem from a study of OX40 agonist ivuxolimab in advanced cancers. About the full investigation: Ivuxolimab, which targeted the costimulatory receptor OX40 (CD134), was an agonistic, fully human IgG2 monoclonal antibody. A male proportion of almost 85% and a mean age of 60 years, ranging from 23 to 79, were recorded for the dose-escalation cohort. The paper reports the monotherapy dose-escalation portion (N of about 50 patients) of the phase I ivuxolimab trial. Partial responses occurred in three dose-escalation patients, of whom one had hepatocellular carcinoma and two had cutaneous melanoma. Intravenous ivuxolimab was administered to patients every 2 weeks at six dose levels: 0.01, 0.1, 0.3, 1.5, 3 and 10 mg/kg. Prior anti-PD-1, anti-PD-L1 or anti-CTLA-4 therapy was permitted, and checkpoint inhibitors had been received by about 37% of dose-escalation patients. Of the approximately 50 dose-escalation patients, hepatocellular carcinoma was present in some 19, melanoma in approximately 15, renal cell carcinoma in 9 and head and neck cancer in 9. Peripheral TCRbeta sequencing aimed to test whether ivuxolimab altered TCR sequence diversity and caused clonal T-cell expansion. The paper as a whole reports these results and caveats: At doses of 0.1 to 3.0 mg/kg, clonal expansion of both CD4+ and CD8+ T cells in blood was seen between baseline and week 6. The antigen specificity of the peripheral T cells that underwent clonal expansion was not determined. After ivuxolimab, more expanded clones were found on average in CD8+ T cells than in CD4+ T cells. In the 0.1-3.0 mg/kg groups, partial responders were among the patients with the lowest normalized peripheral clonal expansion, particularly in CD8+ T cells. Low levels of normalized T-cell clonal expansion were also seen in some patients who did not respond.

CDR3 length: 11 amino acids, cysteine to phenylalanine. Of all the DNA, just the CDR3 is kept, 33 bases in frame from base 1. The germline V gene specifies SGHRS as CDR1 and YFSETQ as CDR2. The junction shows trimming of 4 bases on V and 6 bases on J, plus 8 bases between the germline ends. For sequencing of the TCRbeta CDR3 region, genomic DNA was extracted from the sorted cells. TCRbeta CDR3 regions were sequenced using the immunoSEQ Assay. Drawn from immuneACCESS, this table holds only the in-frame rearrangements with V and J called that TCRdb kept. Clones are partly lost; checked studies trace under half to an unresolved V gene and leave the rest unexplained. For this sample the table gives about 74,000 clones, of which about 80% were detected only once. The ten largest clones take up 6.6% of the sample.

This chain joins TRBV5-1 to TRBJ2-7; too little of a D gene remains to name it. The input for sequencing was CD4+ or CD8+ T cells sorted from blood, taken in a trial of the OX40 agonist ivuxolimab. The clonotype comes from an adult with an advanced solid tumor such as melanoma, head and neck, liver or kidney cancer. CDR3 reads: CASSAESEQYF. The nucleotide sequence is given as TGCGCCAGCAGCGCCGAGAGCGAGCAGTACTTC. The CDR3 plus the reference TRBV5-1 and TRBJ2-7 genes for the other parts give the full variable domain: KAGVTQTPRYLIKTRGQQVTLSCSPISGHRSVSWYQQTPGQGLQFLFEYFSETQRNKGNFPGRFSGRQFSNSRSEMNVSTLELGDSALYLCASSAESEQYFGPGTRLTVT.